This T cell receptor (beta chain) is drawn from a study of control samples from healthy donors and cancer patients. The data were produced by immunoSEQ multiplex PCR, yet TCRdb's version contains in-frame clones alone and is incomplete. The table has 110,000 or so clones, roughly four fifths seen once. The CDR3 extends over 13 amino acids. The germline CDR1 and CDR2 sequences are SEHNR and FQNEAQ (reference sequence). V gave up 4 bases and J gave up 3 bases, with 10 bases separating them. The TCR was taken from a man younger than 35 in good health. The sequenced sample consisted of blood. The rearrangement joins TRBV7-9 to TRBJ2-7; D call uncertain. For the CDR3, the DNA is TGTGCCAGCAGCTCCCTGTCTCTCTACGAGCAGTACTTC. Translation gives CASSSLSLYEQYF.